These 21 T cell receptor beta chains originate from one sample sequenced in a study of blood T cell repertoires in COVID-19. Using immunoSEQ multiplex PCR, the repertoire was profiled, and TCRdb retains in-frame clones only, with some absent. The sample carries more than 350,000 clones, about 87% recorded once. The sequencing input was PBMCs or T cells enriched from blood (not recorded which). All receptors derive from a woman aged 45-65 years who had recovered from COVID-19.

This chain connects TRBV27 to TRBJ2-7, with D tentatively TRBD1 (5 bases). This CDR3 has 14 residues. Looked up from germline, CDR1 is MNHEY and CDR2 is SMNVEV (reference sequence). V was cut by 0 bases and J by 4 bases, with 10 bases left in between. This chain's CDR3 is CASSLSARAYEQYF. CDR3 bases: TGTGCCAGCAGTTTATCTGCCAGGGCGTACGAGCAGTACTTC.

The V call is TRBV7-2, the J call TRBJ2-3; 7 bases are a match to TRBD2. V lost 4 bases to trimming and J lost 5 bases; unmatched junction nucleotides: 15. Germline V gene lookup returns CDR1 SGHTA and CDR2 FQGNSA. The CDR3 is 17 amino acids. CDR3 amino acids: CASSSRSGAGEGDTQYF. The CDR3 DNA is TGTGCCAGCAGCTCCCGATCCGGGGCGGGGGAGGGAGATACGCAGTATTTT.

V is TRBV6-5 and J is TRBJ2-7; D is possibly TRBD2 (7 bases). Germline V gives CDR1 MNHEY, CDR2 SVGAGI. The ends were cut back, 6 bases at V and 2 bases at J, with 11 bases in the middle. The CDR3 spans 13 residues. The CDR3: CASSRGGAYEQYF. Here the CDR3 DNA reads TGTGCCAGCAGCCGAGGGGGGGCCTACGAGCAGTACTTC.

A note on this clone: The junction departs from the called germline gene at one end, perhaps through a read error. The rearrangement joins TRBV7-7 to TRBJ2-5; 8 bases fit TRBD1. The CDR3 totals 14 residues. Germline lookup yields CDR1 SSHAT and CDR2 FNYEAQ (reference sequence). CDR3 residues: CASSLNRGQETQYF. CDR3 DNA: TGTGCTAGCAGCTTAAACAGGGGGCAAGAGACCCAGTACTTC.

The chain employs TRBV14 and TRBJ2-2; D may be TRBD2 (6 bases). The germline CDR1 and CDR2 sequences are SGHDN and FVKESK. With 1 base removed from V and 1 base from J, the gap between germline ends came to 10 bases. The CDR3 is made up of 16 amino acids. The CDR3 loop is CASSQASVMNTGELFF. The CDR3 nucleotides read TGTGCCAGCAGCCAAGCTAGCGTAATGAACACCGGGGAGCTGTTTTTT.

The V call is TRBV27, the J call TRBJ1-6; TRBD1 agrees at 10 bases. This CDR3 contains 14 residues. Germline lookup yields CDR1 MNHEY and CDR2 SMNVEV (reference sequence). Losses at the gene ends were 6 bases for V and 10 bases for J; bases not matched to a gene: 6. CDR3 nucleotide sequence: TGTGCCAGCAGCTTCGGGACAGGGGTGTCACCCCTCCACTTT. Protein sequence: CASSFGTGVSPLHF.

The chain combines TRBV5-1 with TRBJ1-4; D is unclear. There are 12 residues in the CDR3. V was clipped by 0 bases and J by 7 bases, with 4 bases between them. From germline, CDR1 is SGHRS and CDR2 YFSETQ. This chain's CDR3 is CASSLAGEKLFF. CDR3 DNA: TGCGCCAGCAGCTTGGCGGGTGAAAAACTGTTTTTT.

The CDR3 loop is CASRGPGNTIYF. In nucleotides, the CDR3 is TGTGCCAGCAGGGGGCCTGGAAACACCATATATTTT. V gene TRBV2 combines with J gene TRBJ1-3, with D perhaps matching TRBD1 (5 bases). The CDR3 loop spans 12 amino acids. V was pared by 6 bases and J by 2 bases, with 5 bases between. Germline-derived CDR1 and CDR2 are SNHLY and FYNNEI.

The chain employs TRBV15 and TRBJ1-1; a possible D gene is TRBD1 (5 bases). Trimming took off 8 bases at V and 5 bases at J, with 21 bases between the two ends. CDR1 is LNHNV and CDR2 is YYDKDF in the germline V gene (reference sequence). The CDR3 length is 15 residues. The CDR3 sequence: CATQFAGGGVTEAFF. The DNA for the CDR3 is TGTGCCACCCAGTTTGCAGGCGGGGGTGTAACTGAAGCTTTCTTT.

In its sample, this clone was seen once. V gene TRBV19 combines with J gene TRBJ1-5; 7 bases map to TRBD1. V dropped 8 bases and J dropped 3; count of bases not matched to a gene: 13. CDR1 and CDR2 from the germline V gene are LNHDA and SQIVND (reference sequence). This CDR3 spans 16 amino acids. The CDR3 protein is CASHLQGGRHNQPQHF. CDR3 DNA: TGTGCCAGTCACCTTCAGGGGGGACGACACAATCAGCCCCAGCATTTT.

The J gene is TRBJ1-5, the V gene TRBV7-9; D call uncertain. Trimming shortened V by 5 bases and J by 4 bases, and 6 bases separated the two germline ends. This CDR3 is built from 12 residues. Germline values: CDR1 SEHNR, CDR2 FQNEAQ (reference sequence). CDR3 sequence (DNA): TGTGCCAGCAGCACAGATAATCAGCCCCAGCATTTT. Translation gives CASSTDNQPQHF.

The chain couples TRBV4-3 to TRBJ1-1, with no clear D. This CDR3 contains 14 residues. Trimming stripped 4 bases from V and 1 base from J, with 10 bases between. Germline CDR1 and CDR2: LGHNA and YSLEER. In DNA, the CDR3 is TGCGCCAGCAGCCTGAGAATCAAGAACACTGAAGCTTTCTTT. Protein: CASSLRIKNTEAFF.

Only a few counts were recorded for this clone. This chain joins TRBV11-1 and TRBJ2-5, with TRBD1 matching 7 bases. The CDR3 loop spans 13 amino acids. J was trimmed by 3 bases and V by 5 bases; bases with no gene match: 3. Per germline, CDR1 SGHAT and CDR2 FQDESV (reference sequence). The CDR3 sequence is CASSPDRKETQYF. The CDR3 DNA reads TGTGCCAGCAGCCCGGACAGGAAAGAGACCCAGTACTTC.

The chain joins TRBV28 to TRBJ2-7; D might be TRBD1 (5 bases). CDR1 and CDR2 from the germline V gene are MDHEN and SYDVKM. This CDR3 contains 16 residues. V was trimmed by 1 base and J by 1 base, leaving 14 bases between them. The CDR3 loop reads CASSLFTGVLSYEQYF. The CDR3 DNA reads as TGTGCCAGCAGTTTATTCACAGGAGTACTTTCCTACGAGCAGTACTTC.

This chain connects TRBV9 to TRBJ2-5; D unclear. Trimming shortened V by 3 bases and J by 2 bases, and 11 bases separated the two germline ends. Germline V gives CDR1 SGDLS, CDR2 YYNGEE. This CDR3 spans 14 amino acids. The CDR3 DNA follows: TGTGCCAGCAGCGCTGACATACAACAAGAGACCCAGTACTTC. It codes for CASSADIQQETQYF.

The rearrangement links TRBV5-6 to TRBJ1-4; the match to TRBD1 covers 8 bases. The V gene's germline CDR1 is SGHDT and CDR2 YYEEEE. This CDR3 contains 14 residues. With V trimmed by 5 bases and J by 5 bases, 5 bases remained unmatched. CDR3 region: CASRDRQGNEKLFF. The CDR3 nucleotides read TGTGCCAGCAGAGACCGACAGGGGAATGAAAAACTGTTTTTT.

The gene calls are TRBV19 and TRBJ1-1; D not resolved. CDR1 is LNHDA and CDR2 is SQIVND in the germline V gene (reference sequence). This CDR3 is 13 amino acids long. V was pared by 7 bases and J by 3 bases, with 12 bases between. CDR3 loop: CASKLPGYTEAFF. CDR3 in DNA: TGTGCCAGTAAATTACCGGGGTACACTGAAGCTTTCTTT. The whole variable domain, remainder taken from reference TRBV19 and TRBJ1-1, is DGGITQSPKYLFRKEGQNVTLSCEQNLNHDAMYWYRQDPGQGLRLIYYSQIVNDFQKGDIAEGYSVSREKKESFPLTVTSAQKNPTAFYLCASKLPGYTEAFFGQGTRLTVV.

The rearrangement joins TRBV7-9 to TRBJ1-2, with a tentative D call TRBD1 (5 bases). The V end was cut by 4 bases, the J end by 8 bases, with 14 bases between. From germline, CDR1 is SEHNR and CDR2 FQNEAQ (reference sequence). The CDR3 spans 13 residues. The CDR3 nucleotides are TGTGCCAGCAGCTCAGGGCCATTTCGGGGCTACACCTTC. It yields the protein CASSSGPFRGYTF. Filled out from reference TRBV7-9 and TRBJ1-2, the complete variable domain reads DTGVSQNPRHKITKRGQNVTFRCDPISEHNRLYWYRQTLGQGPEFLTYFQNEAQLEKSRLLSDRFSAERPKGSFSTLEIQRTEQGDSAMYLCASSSGPFRGYTFGSGTRLTVV.

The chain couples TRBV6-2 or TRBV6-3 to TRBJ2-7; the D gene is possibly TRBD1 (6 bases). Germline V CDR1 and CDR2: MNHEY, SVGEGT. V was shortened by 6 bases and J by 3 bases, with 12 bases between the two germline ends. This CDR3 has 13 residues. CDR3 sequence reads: CASSPGALYEQYF. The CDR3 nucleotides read TGTGCCAGCAGCCCAGGGGCACTCTACGAGCAGTACTTC.

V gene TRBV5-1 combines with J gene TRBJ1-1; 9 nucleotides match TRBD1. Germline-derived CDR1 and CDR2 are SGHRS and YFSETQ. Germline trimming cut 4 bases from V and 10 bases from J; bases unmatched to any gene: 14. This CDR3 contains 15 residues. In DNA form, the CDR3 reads TGCGCCAGCAGCACCGATCCGGGACAGGGTTCTAGAGCTTTCTTT. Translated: CASSTDPGQGSRAFF.

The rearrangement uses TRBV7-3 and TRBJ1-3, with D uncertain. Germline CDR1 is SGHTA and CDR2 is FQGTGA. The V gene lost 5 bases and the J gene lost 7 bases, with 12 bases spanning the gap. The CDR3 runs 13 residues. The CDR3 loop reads CASSPAGQNTIYF. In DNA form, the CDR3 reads TGTGCCAGCAGCCCCGCTGGCCAGAACACCATATATTTT.